The next 18 T cell receptor beta chains were all read from a single sample in a study of PD-1 blockade in classical Hodgkin lymphoma. Following autologous stem cell transplantation, relapse occurred in every patient, and exposure to brentuximab vedotin varied. Libraries were prepared by immunoSEQ multiplex PCR; TCRdb keeps only in-frame clonotypes and omits some of them. Of fewer than 100,000 clones listed, more than 90% are singletons. The sample was peripheral blood mononuclear cells (PBMCs), taken at baseline. Source of these receptors: a human donor with classical Hodgkin lymphoma.

This clone occurred a few times. CDR3 coding DNA: TGCGCCAGCAGCGAATCAACAGGGAACACCGGGGAGCTGTTTTTT. Its translation: CASSESTGNTGELFF. The chain has TRBV5-1 and TRBJ2-2; D possibly corresponds to TRBD1 (5 bases). This CDR3 has 15 residues. CDR1 is SGHRS, CDR2 YFSETQ, per germline. V lost 4 bases and J lost 1, with 11 bases in between.

The chain is built from TRBV2 and TRBJ2-3, with 8 bases lining up with TRBD1. This CDR3 is 14 amino acids long. V gave up 4 bases and J gave up 4 bases; unmatched junction bases: 4. Germline V gives CDR1 SNHLY, CDR2 FYNNEI. CDR3 sequence: CASSVDRGPDTQYF. CDR3 sequence (DNA): TGTGCCAGCAGTGTTGACAGGGGACCAGATACGCAGTATTTT.

The chain recombines TRBV25-1 with TRBJ1-2, with D perhaps matching TRBD1 (6 bases). The CDR3 consists of 13 residues. Germline V gives CDR1 MGHDK, CDR2 SYGVNS. Between the trimmed V and J ends, which lost 5 bases and 6 bases, there was a span of 13 bases. The CDR3 bases are TGTGCCAGCAGTATGGACAGCGTCGATGGCTACACCTTC. Protein sequence: CASSMDSVDGYTF.

This clone counts as medium-sized (0.01 to 0.1%). The V call is TRBV4-1, the J call TRBJ2-1, with TRBD1 as a possible D gene (6 bases). The CDR3 has 16 residues. The V end was cut by 0 bases, the J end by 6 bases, with 15 bases between. Germline lookup yields CDR1 MGHRA and CDR2 YSYEKL. CDR3 sequence (DNA): TGCGCCAGCAGCCAAGATCAGGAGGCAGGGGCCAATGAGCAGTTCTTC. Its protein is CASSQDQEAGANEQFF.

The V gene is TRBV5-4, the J gene TRBJ2-4; 10 bases line up with TRBD2. Germline CDR1 is SGHNT and CDR2 is YYREEE (reference sequence). Losses at the gene ends were 0 bases for V and 4 bases for J; bases not matched to a gene: 10. The CDR3 is 18 residues long. The CDR3 here is CASSLVGSGRAGKNIQYF. Here the CDR3 DNA reads TGTGCCAGCAGCTTGGTGGGCAGCGGGAGGGCGGGGAAAAACATTCAGTACTTC.

This clone was counted a few times. The J gene is TRBJ1-1, the V gene TRBV30; a possible D gene is TRBD1 (6 bases). Germline CDR1 and CDR2: GTSNPN and SVGIG (reference sequence). This CDR3 comprises 11 residues. Trimming took off 3 bases at V and 12 bases at J, with 14 bases between the two ends. Here the CDR3 DNA reads TGTGCCTGGAGGTCCGGACAGCGGACTTTCTTT. This codes for CAWRSGQRTFF.

The genes are TRBV6-5 and TRBJ1-6, with D perhaps TRBD1 (6 bases). The CDR3 length is 12 residues. Trimming cost V 6 bases and J 8 bases, with 8 bases left between them. Germline assignment: CDR1 MNHEY and CDR2 SVGAGI. The CDR3 loop is CASRRTDSPLHF. DNA of the CDR3: TGTGCCAGCAGAAGGACAGATTCACCCCTCCACTTT.

The gene calls are TRBV5-6 and TRBJ2-3, with unresolved D. Germline lookup yields CDR1 SGHDT and CDR2 YYEEEE. The CDR3 has 15 amino acids. Trimming removed 1 base from V and 0 bases from J, with 9 bases in between. CDR3 coding DNA: TGTGCCAGCAGCTTGATTGGCGGTAGCACAGATACGCAGTATTTT. Translated, it gives CASSLIGGSTDTQYF.

The V and J genes are TRBV25-1 and TRBJ2-1; 7 nucleotides line up with TRBD1. The germline V gene encodes CDR1 MGHDK and CDR2 SYGVNS. The CDR3 is 14 amino acids. Trimming at V came to 6 bases and at J to 5 bases, leaving 7 bases not matched to a gene. DNA of the CDR3: TGTGCCAGCAGGAGGGGGCAGATTAACAATGAGCAGTTCTTC. It translates to CASRRGQINNEQFF.

The chain has TRBV7-8 and TRBJ2-2, with 9 bases fitting TRBD2. The V gene end was trimmed by 1 base and the J gene end by 1 base; junction bases not matched to a gene: 13. In germline, CDR1 is SGHVS, CDR2 FQNEAQ. The CDR3 extends over 20 amino acids. The CDR3 coding sequence is TGTGCCAGCAGCTTAGGCTCGTTCGGCGGGAGGGCCGGGAACACCGGGGAGCTGTTTTTT. It encodes CASSLGSFGGRAGNTGELFF.

V gene TRBV13 combines with J gene TRBJ1-3; D may be TRBD1 (6 bases). This CDR3 spans 15 amino acids. Between the trimmed V and J ends, which lost 5 bases and 1 base, there was a span of 12 bases. Germline CDR1 is PRHDT and CDR2 is FYEKMQ (reference sequence). CDR3: CASSPYRVSGNTIYF. CDR3 DNA: TGTGCCAGCAGCCCCTACAGGGTTTCTGGAAACACCATATATTTT.

CDR3 bases: TGCAGCGTTGAAGATCCCGGCGGAAATGAGCAGTTCTTC. Translated, it gives CSVEDPGGNEQFF. V usage is TRBV29-1 and J usage is TRBJ2-1; D is unclear. Germline assignment: CDR1 SQVTM and CDR2 ANQGSEA. V was cut by 0 bases and J by 7 bases, with 10 bases left in between. The CDR3 has 13 amino acids.

V is TRBV4-1 and J is TRBJ2-1; TRBD2 aligns across 9 bases. With 6 bases clipped from V and 9 bases from J, the junction kept 12 bases outside the gene matches. CDR1 MGHRA and CDR2 YSYEKL come from the germline V gene. The CDR3 loop spans 15 amino acids. The chain's CDR3 is CASSPLGTSTVEQFF. In DNA form, the CDR3 reads TGCGCCAGCAGTCCCCTCGGGACTAGCACGGTTGAGCAGTTCTTC.

The gene calls are TRBV7-2 and TRBJ1-5; tentatively, D is TRBD1 (5 bases). Per the germline V gene, CDR1 is SGHTA and CDR2 is FQGNSA. The V end was cut by 5 bases, the J end by 15 bases, with 17 bases between. The length of the CDR3 is 12 residues. The CDR3 DNA reads as TGTGCCAGCAGCCTTTCCGGGACGGCGAGGCATTTT. Protein sequence: CASSLSGTARHF.

J is TRBJ2-1 and V is TRBV11-3; no clear D. This CDR3 has 18 amino acids. V was pared by 0 bases and J by 0 bases, with 15 bases between. Per germline, CDR1 SGHNT and CDR2 YENEEA. This CDR3 is CASSLESGPLSSYNEQFF. For the CDR3, the DNA is TGTGCCAGCAGCTTAGAGAGTGGCCCCCTAAGCTCCTACAATGAGCAGTTCTTC.

V usage is TRBV4-1 and J usage is TRBJ2-7; the match to TRBD2 covers 13 bases. CDR3 length: 14 residues. Trimming cost V 4 bases and J 5 bases; bases outside gene matches: 2. Germline V gene sequence: CDR1 MGHRA, CDR2 YSYEKL. The CDR3 sequence is CASSRTSGSHEQYF. The CDR3 DNA reads as TGCGCCAGCAGCCGGACTAGCGGGAGCCACGAGCAGTACTTC.

The sample holds a few counts of this clone. The chain links TRBV28 to TRBJ1-3, with 8 bases identical to TRBD1. Trimming at V came to 8 bases and at J to 3 bases, leaving 12 bases not matched to a gene. The CDR3 contains 16 residues. Germline CDR1 MDHEN, CDR2 SYDVKM. The CDR3 spells CASRPSDREYGNTIYF. The CDR3 nucleotides read TGTGCCAGCCGCCCATCGGACAGGGAATATGGAAACACCATATATTTT.

The chain recombines TRBV5-1 with TRBJ2-2; D remains unclear. The CDR3 runs to 16 residues. Per the germline V gene, CDR1 is SGHRS and CDR2 is YFSETQ. V lost 0 bases to trimming and J lost 0 bases, with 9 bases between them. CDR3: CASSLAGSTNTGELFF. The CDR3 DNA reads as TGCGCCAGCAGCTTGGCGGGCTCAACGAACACCGGGGAGCTGTTTTTT.